Shown below are 13 T cell receptor beta chains from a single sample sequenced in a study of T cell repertoires in aging, cancer and after chemotherapy. TRB rearrangements spanning V, D and J were amplified using mixed TRB-A/B primers. TCRdb reanalysed the multiplex PCR reads using MiXCR and keeps one entry per CDR3 protein. This table has 9,500 or so distinct CDR3 sequences, roughly 25% appearing once. Peripheral blood genomic DNA, not sorted cells or RNA, was the template. Specimen: blood. All receptors derive from a human donor in good health.

By share of the sample, this clonotype is medium-sized (0.01 to 0.1%). The chain is built from TRBV19 and TRBJ1-1; TRBD1 matches 11 bases. The germline gives CDR1 LNHDA, CDR2 SQIVND (reference sequence). The CDR3 sequence is 16 residues long. The ends lost 7 bases at V and 5 bases at J; junction bases unmatched: 12. Here the CDR3 reads CASNVIGQGALTEAFF. The CDR3 bases are TGTGCCAGTAATGTGATCGGACAGGGGGCTCTGACTGAAGCTTTCTTT.

CDR3 sequence (DNA): TGTGCCAGCAGTTTACCCTCTTCAGGCCAGTCCCAGCATTTT. Residues: CASSLPSSGQSQHF. The genes are TRBV28 and TRBJ1-5; D call uncertain. V lost 2 bases and J lost 11, with 16 bases in between. CDR1 is MDHEN and CDR2 is SYDVKM in the germline V gene. This CDR3 is built from 14 residues. Variable domain in full (rest from reference TRBV28 and TRBJ1-5): DVKVTQSSRYLVKRTGEKVFLECVQDMDHENMFWYRQDPGLGLRLIYFSYDVKMKEKGDIPEGYSVSREKKERFSLILESASTNQTSMYLCASSLPSSGQSQHFGDGTRLSIL.

The chain is built from TRBV7-6 and TRBJ2-2, with a tentative D call TRBD2 (6 bases). CDR1 and CDR2 from the germline V gene are SGHVS and FNYEAQ. Trimming stripped 2 bases from V and 4 bases from J, with 8 bases between. CDR3 length equals 14 residues. The CDR3 reads CASSLMGGTGELFF. The CDR3 DNA reads TGTGCCAGCAGCTTAATGGGAGGCACCGGGGAGCTGTTTTTT.

The chain is built from TRBV11-3 and TRBJ2-1, with 9 bases aligning to TRBD1. The V gene end was trimmed by 5 bases and the J gene end by 13 bases; junction bases not matched to a gene: 9. The germline V gene has CDR1 SGHNT and CDR2 YENEEA. The CDR3 is 13 residues long. CDR3 region: CASSRGDRADQFF. The DNA of the CDR3 is TGTGCCAGCAGCCGGGGGGACAGGGCGGACCAGTTCTTC.

As for this clonotype: This may be a read error, as it is one base from a much larger clone. This rearrangement joins TRBV12-3 or TRBV12-4 to TRBJ2-7; 9 bases map to TRBD1. J was trimmed by 4 bases and V by 9 bases; bases with no gene match: 10. The CDR3 sequence is 14 residues long. CDR3 coding DNA: TGTGCCAGAAGTCCCGGGACAGGGCTGTACGAGCAGTACTTC. It yields the protein CARSPGTGLYEQYF.

The chain is built from TRBV12-5 and TRBJ2-7, with D possibly being TRBD1 (6 bases). The CDR3 runs to 14 residues. The V and J ends lost 3 bases and 3 bases respectively, with 12 bases between them. CDR1 LGHNT and CDR2 FRNRAP come from the germline V gene. The CDR3 DNA reads as TGTGCTAGTGGTTTAGGACAGTCATTCTACGAGCAGTACTTC. Translating it yields CASGLGQSFYEQYF.

In its sample, this clonotype was seen a few times. CDR3 protein: CASSQAQISGNTIYF. The CDR3 bases are TGCGCCAGCAGCCAAGCTCAGATCTCTGGAAACACCATATATTTT. The rearrangement uses TRBV4-3 and TRBJ1-3; D uncertain. The germline V gene encodes CDR1 LGHNA and CDR2 YSLEER. V gave up 1 base and J gave up 0 bases, with 7 bases separating them. The CDR3 has 15 amino acids.

The V and J genes are TRBV7-3 and TRBJ2-5; 14 bases align to TRBD2. The trim removed 3 bases at V and 5 bases at J, leaving 5 bases unmatched. Germline CDR1 SGHTA, CDR2 FQGTGA. The CDR3 sequence is 16 residues long. The CDR3 bases are TGTGCCAGCAGCTTGGGACTAGCGGGAGTAAGGGAGACCCAGTACTTC. Translated, it gives CASSLGLAGVRETQYF.

By proportion, this clonotype is medium-sized. This chain connects TRBV6-2 or TRBV6-3 to TRBJ2-2, with unresolved D. Trimming shortened V by 5 bases and J by 4 bases, and 5 bases separated the two germline ends. Germline lookup yields CDR1 MNHEY and CDR2 SVGEGT. The CDR3 is made up of 12 amino acids. CDR3 coding DNA: TGTGCCAGCAGTGCAGGCACCGGGGAGCTGTTTTTT. It translates to CASSAGTGELFF.

This clonotype has a handful of counts. This chain connects TRBV4-1 to TRBJ2-7; D tentatively fits TRBD1 or TRBD2 (5 bases each). From germline, CDR1 is MGHRA and CDR2 YSYEKL. The CDR3 length is 17 residues. V lost 1 base, J lost 4 bases, and 20 bases lay in between. The DNA for the CDR3 is TGCGCCAGCAGCCAAGCGGGGTGGGGCCCGTTGCTTTACGAGCAGTACTTC. Translating it yields CASSQAGWGPLLYEQYF.

In this sample, this clonotype turned up a few times. The chain combines TRBV20-1 with TRBJ2-5; D not certain. This CDR3 region has 12 residues. V gave up 3 bases and J gave up 5 bases, with 10 bases separating them. Germline CDR1 and CDR2: DFQATT and SNEGSKA (reference sequence). CDR3 sequence (DNA): TGCAGTGCTAGTCAAGGAATGGAGACCCAGTACTTC. It is translated as CSASQGMETQYF.

This clonotype was seen more than once but under ten times. The rearrangement links TRBV6-2 or TRBV6-3 to TRBJ2-1; no reliable D call. Germline V CDR1 and CDR2: MNHEY, SVGEGT. This CDR3 has 15 amino acids. Trimming pared 5 bases from V and 6 bases from J, leaving 17 bases between. CDR3 in amino acids: CASSEGIYPSNEQFF. DNA of the CDR3: TGTGCCAGCAGTGAAGGTATCTACCCAAGCAATGAGCAGTTCTTC.

In its sample, this clonotype ranks as medium-sized (0.01 to 0.1%). The V call is TRBV4-3, the J call TRBJ2-7; D is possibly TRBD1 or TRBD2 (5 bases each). The CDR3 has 15 amino acids. Trimming removed 0 bases from V and 5 bases from J, with 14 bases in between. Germline V gene data show CDR1 as LGHNA and CDR2 as YSLEER. DNA for the CDR3: TGCGCCAGCAGCCAAGAAGTCGGGGCTCCCCACGAGCAGTACTTC. This codes for CASSQEVGAPHEQYF.